These 8 T cell receptor beta chains were all obtained from the same sample, sequenced in a study of beta chain features in type 1 diabetes. Investigators reverse transcribed all isolated RNA, so they sequenced expressed TCRB transcripts. This table comes from immunoSEQ multiplex PCR, and its TCRdb copy is limited to in-frame clones, with some not included. The sample shows over 300,000 clones, 7.5% to 9% of them seen only once. What was sequenced was central memory CD4+ T cells from blood. Source of these receptors: a woman aged 18-29 years in good health.

In its sample, this clone was seen a few times. This chain links TRBV5-1 with TRBJ2-1, with 7 bases aligning to TRBD2. J lost 10 bases, V lost 2 bases, and 12 bases had no gene match. This CDR3 has 15 amino acids. Germline V gives CDR1 SGHRS, CDR2 YFSETQ. As DNA, the CDR3 is TGCGCCAGCAGCTTTTCCCTAGCGGAGCGCCGCGAGCAGTTCTTC. This gives the protein CASSFSLAERREQFF.

This clone was counted a few times. The chain is built from TRBV19 and TRBJ2-6; 7 positions agree with TRBD2. Germline V gene lookup returns CDR1 LNHDA and CDR2 SQIVND (reference sequence). This CDR3 contains 16 residues. V trimming: 4 bases; J trimming: 3 bases; junction bases outside the gene matches: 6. CDR3 region: CASSTRGVGGANVLTF. CDR3 in DNA: TGTGCCAGTAGTACCCGGGGGGTAGGTGGGGCCAACGTCCTGACTTTC.

There are a few counts of this clone. Here the CDR3 DNA reads TGCGCCAGCAGCCCGGACCTCCAAGAGACCCAGTACTTC. Protein sequence: CASSPDLQETQYF. The chain combines TRBV5-1 with TRBJ2-5; D ambiguous. Germline V gene data show CDR1 as SGHRS and CDR2 as YFSETQ. With 4 bases removed from V and 1 base from J, the gap between germline ends came to 8 bases. This CDR3 is built from 13 residues.

The J gene is TRBJ2-1, the V gene TRBV7-2, with D unclear. Trimming took 1 base from V and 7 from J, leaving 11 bases between them. The CDR3 is made up of 14 amino acids. CDR1 is SGHTA and CDR2 is FQGNSA in the germline V gene. CDR3 loop: CASSLEVSSNEQFF. DNA of the CDR3: TGTGCCAGCAGCTTAGAAGTCTCTTCTAATGAGCAGTTCTTC.

This chain uses TRBV19 with TRBJ2-2; 7 bases are shared with TRBD1. Germline V gives CDR1 LNHDA, CDR2 SQIVND (reference sequence). This CDR3 contains 15 residues. J gave up 1 base and V 5 bases, and 4 bases lay outside the gene matches. The CDR3 loop reads CASSPTGMNTGELFF. CDR3 DNA: TGTGCCAGTAGTCCGACAGGGATGAACACCGGGGAGCTGTTTTTT.

This clone occurred a few times. The J gene is TRBJ2-5, the V gene TRBV28; 8 bases align to TRBD2. Germline values: CDR1 MDHEN, CDR2 SYDVKM. The V and J ends lost 6 bases and 1 base, in that order; junction bases with no gene match: 7. The CDR3 extends over 15 amino acids. CDR3 nucleotides: TGTGCCAGCAGCGGTTCCGGGACTAGCCAAGAGACCCAGTACTTC. It encodes CASSGSGTSQETQYF. The complete variable domain, with remaining parts taken from reference TRBV28 and TRBJ2-5, reads DVKVTQSSRYLVKRTGEKVFLECVQDMDHENMFWYRQDPGLGLRLIYFSYDVKMKEKGDIPEGYSVSREKKERFSLILESASTNQTSMYLCASSGSGTSQETQYFGPGTRLLVL.

The V gene is TRBV19, the J gene TRBJ2-1; D is ambiguous. From germline, CDR1 is LNHDA and CDR2 SQIVND (reference sequence). V was pared by 3 bases and J by 9 bases, with 12 bases between. The CDR3 covers 13 residues. CDR3 coding DNA: TGTGCCAGTAGTATGGTGCCCCAAGTTGAGCAGTTCTTC. Its translation: CASSMVPQVEQFF.

This clone was recorded a few times. Compared with germline, one end of the junction differs, possibly owing to a read error. J is TRBJ2-3 and V is TRBV7-2; 16 bases align to TRBD2. CDR3 length: 15 amino acids. CDR1 and CDR2 from the germline V gene are SGHTA and FQGNSA. The CDR3 sequence: CASSLDGTSGRAESF. The CDR3 DNA is TGTGCCAGCAGCTTAGATGGGACTAGCGGGAGGGCCGAGTCTTTT.